Listed below are T cell receptor beta chains from one sample, sequenced in a study of OX40 agonist ivuxolimab in advanced cancers. TCRdb keeps only in-frame clones here, not all; method: immunoSEQ multiplex PCR. The repertoire consists of roughly 80,000 clones, with under 90% occurring once and the leading ten covering approximately 1.9%. The specimen comprised CD4+ or CD8+ T cells sorted from blood, sampled in a trial of the OX40 agonist ivuxolimab. The origin of the receptors is an adult with an advanced solid tumor such as melanoma, head and neck, liver or kidney cancer. Both conserved end residues are part of each CDR3. Each record gives: D gene, CDR3 length, J gene, clone size, V gene, CDR3 protein, CDR3 DNA. D genes are given only for firm matches. Clone size is shown for a subset of rows, as once, few, many or a class of expanded clone.

TRBD2 | 15 | TRBJ2-1 | NA | TRBV30 | CAWSVLAGGNSGEFF | TGTGCCTGGAGTGTATTAGCGGGGGGTAATAGTGGGGAGTTCTTC
NA | 15 | TRBJ2-1 | NA | TRBV4-1 | CASSHPGTNGDEQFF | TGCGCCAGCAGCCACCCCGGTACAAATGGCGATGAGCAGTTCTTC
NA | 11 | TRBJ2-7 | NA | TRBV5-6 | CASSRWGEQYF | TGTGCCAGCAGCCGATGGGGCGAGCAGTACTTC
TRBD1 | 15 | TRBJ2-4 | NA | TRBV2 | CASSLDRGRSYIQYF | TGTGCCAGCAGTTTGGACAGGGGGCGGTCGTACATTCAGTACTTC
TRBD1 | 16 | TRBJ2-7 | NA | TRBV9 | CASSVTGDAVTYEQYF | TGTGCCAGCAGCGTGACAGGGGACGCTGTGACCTACGAGCAGTACTTC
NA | 14 | TRBJ2-3 | NA | TRBV5-4 | CASSLEQGPDTQYF | TGTGCCAGCAGCTTGGAGCAGGGTCCAGATACGCAGTATTTT
NA | 15 | TRBJ1-2 | NA | TRBV11-2 | CASRYESTANYGYTF | TGTGCCAGCAGGTACGAATCGACAGCTAACTATGGCTACACCTTC
NA | 15 | TRBJ2-1 | NA | TRBV7-3 | CASSSLGAEYNEQFF | TGTGCCAGCAGCTCCCTTGGGGCAGAATACAATGAGCAGTTCTTC
NA | 12 | TRBJ1-2 | NA | TRBV5-4 | CASSLARYGYTF | TGTGCCAGCAGCTTGGCCCGCTATGGCTACACCTTC
NA | 15 | TRBJ1-1 | NA | TRBV7-6 | CASSLAGPRGTEAFF | TGTGCCAGCAGCTTAGCGGGACCCAGAGGAACTGAAGCTTTCTTT
NA | 15 | TRBJ2-5 | NA | TRBV12-5 | CASGFGQDNEETQYF | TGTGCTAGTGGTTTTGGTCAAGATAACGAAGAGACCCAGTACTTC
NA | 18 | TRBJ2-7 | NA | TRBV7-2 | CASSRFGAGDSMDYEQYF | NA
NA | 15 | TRBJ2-7 | NA | TRBV7-3 | CASSLLGAEAYEQYF | TGTGCCAGCAGCCTCCTGGGGGCTGAAGCCTACGAGCAGTACTTC
NA | 14 | TRBJ2-7 | once | TRBV28 | CASSFPGSPYEQYF | TGTGCCAGCAGTTTCCCAGGGTCCCCCTACGAGCAGTACTTC
TRBD1 | 15 | TRBJ1-1 | NA | TRBV18 | CASSQMGQGTTEAFF | TGTGCCAGCTCACAAATGGGACAGGGGACCACTGAAGCTTTCTTT
TRBD2 | 13 | TRBJ2-1 | NA | TRBV10-3 | CAINAGGRNEQFF | TGTGCCATCAATGCGGGGGGGAGGAATGAGCAGTTCTTC
NA | 15 | TRBJ1-6 | NA | TRBV2 | CASSEDSSYNSPLHF | TGTGCCAGCAGTGAGGACAGTAGTTATAATTCACCCCTCCACTTT
TRBD2 | 13 | TRBJ2-3 | NA | TRBV30 | CAWSRGGAGTQYF | TGTGCCTGGAGTCGCGGGGGAGCTGGTACGCAGTATTTT
NA | 16 | TRBJ2-3 | NA | TRBV7-6 | CASSLMRELITDTQYF | TGTGCCAGCAGCTTAATGAGGGAACTTATCACAGATACGCAGTATTTT
TRBD2 | 18 | TRBJ2-7 | NA | TRBV7-9 | CASSSIDTGTRRPYEQYF | TGTGCCAGCAGCTCCATAGATACAGGGACTAGACGCCCCTACGAGCAGTACTTC
NA | 13 | TRBJ1-5 | NA | TRBV19 | CASSNRVEQPQHF | TGTGCCAGTAGCAACAGGGTGGAACAGCCCCAGCATTTT
TRBD1 | 15 | TRBJ1-6 | few | TRBV2 | CASSERTGGNSPLHF | TGTGCCAGCAGTGAACGGACAGGGGGCAATTCACCCCTCCACTTT
NA | 13 | TRBJ1-4 | few | TRBV29-1 | CSVGKATNEKLFF | TGCAGCGTTGGGAAGGCAACTAATGAAAAACTGTTTTTT
TRBD1 | 15 | TRBJ2-3 | NA | TRBV2 | CASSQQGASTDTQYF | TGTGCCAGCAGCCAACAGGGGGCTAGCACAGATACGCAGTATTTT
NA | 15 | TRBJ1-2 | NA | TRBV7-6 | CASSLAQGGNYGYTF | TGTGCCAGCAGCTTAGCGCAGGGAGGGAACTATGGCTACACCTTC
NA | 14 | TRBJ1-6 | NA | TRBV5-4 | CASSLDRRESPLHF | TGTGCCAGCAGCTTGGACAGGAGGGAGTCACCCCTCCACTTT
TRBD1 | 14 | TRBJ1-2 | NA | TRBV28 | CASSLDRVGYGYTF | TGTGCCAGCAGTTTAGACAGGGTGGGGTATGGCTACACCTTC
TRBD1 | 14 | TRBJ2-7 | NA | TRBV7-9 | CASSPGQGAYEQYF | TGTGCCAGCAGCCCCGGACAGGGGGCCTACGAGCAGTACTTC
TRBD1 | 17 | TRBJ1-1 | NA | TRBV28 | CASRPLGFVGTGTEAFF | TGTGCCAGCAGACCTTTAGGGTTTGTTGGGACAGGGACTGAAGCTTTCTTT
TRBD1 | 15 | TRBJ1-2 | NA | TRBV30 | CAWRDRDRESGGYTF | TGTGCCTGGAGGGACCGGGACAGGGAGTCGGGTGGCTACACCTTC
NA | 14 | TRBJ1-2 | NA | TRBV18 | CASSPDGAGYGYTF | TGTGCCAGCTCACCAGACGGGGCGGGGTATGGCTACACCTTC
TRBD2 | 15 | TRBJ2-5 | NA | TRBV7-2 | CASSLDLTGGQTQYF | TGTGCCAGCAGCTTAGATTTGACGGGGGGTCAGACCCAGTACTTC
NA | 14 | TRBJ1-2 | NA | TRBV11-1 | CASSPRRQDYGYTF | TGTGCCAGCAGCCCACGCAGACAGGACTATGGCTACACCTTC
TRBD2 | 15 | TRBJ2-5 | once | TRBV5-4 | CASSLGRGGQETQYF | TGTGCCAGCAGCTTGGGTCGGGGGGGTCAAGAGACCCAATACTTC
TRBD1 | 15 | TRBJ1-5 | once | TRBV7-9 | CASSLVTGGNQPQHF | TGTGCCAGCAGCTTAGTCACAGGGGGCAATCAGCCCCAGCATTTT
NA | 16 | TRBJ1-5 | NA | TRBV5-6 | CASSPWDGGDNQPQHF | TGTGCCAGCAGCCCATGGGACGGAGGGGATAATCAGCCCCAGCATTTT
NA | 13 | TRBJ2-5 | NA | TRBV25-1 | CASSGGFGETQYF | TGTGCCAGCAGTGGGGGATTTGGGGAGACCCAGTACTTC
TRBD1 | 15 | TRBJ1-3 | NA | TRBV6-1 | CASSEGTGYGNTIYF | TGTGCCAGCAGTGAAGGGACAGGGTATGGAAACACCATATATTTT
NA | 14 | TRBJ1-2 | once | TRBV28 | CASSSRWGAEGYTF | TGTGCCAGCAGCTCGCGATGGGGGGCGGAAGGCTACACCTTC
TRBD1 | 15 | TRBJ1-6 | NA | TRBV5-1 | CASSPQTGLDSPLHF | TGCGCCAGCAGCCCGCAGACAGGGTTGGATTCACCCCTCCACTTT
NA | 11 | TRBJ1-2 | NA | TRBV20-1 | CSADSGSGYTF | TGCAGTGCTGATTCGGGGTCCGGCTACACCTTC
NA | 12 | TRBJ2-5 | NA | TRBV2 | CASSHVRETQYF | TGTGCCAGCAGTCATGTCAGGGAGACCCAGTACTTC
TRBD1 | 16 | TRBJ2-5 | NA | TRBV19 | CASSIGAGGIGETQYF | TGTGCCAGTAGTATTGGGGCAGGGGGTATAGGGGAGACCCAGTACTTC
TRBD1 | 15 | TRBJ1-6 | NA | TRBV9 | CASSPTGTGVIPLHF | TGTGCCAGCAGCCCCACCGGGACAGGGGTTATACCCCTCCACTTT
NA | 13 | TRBJ2-1 | NA | TRBV30 | CAWTGSVDTKQFF | TGTGCCTGGACAGGTTCTGTTGACACCAAGCAGTTCTTC
TRBD2 | 15 | TRBJ2-1 | NA | TRBV5-1 | CASSPVSGGAREQFF | TGCGCCAGCAGCCCCGTTAGCGGGGGGGCCCGGGAGCAGTTCTTC
TRBD1 | 16 | TRBJ1-4 | NA | TRBV18 | CASSPQGQSTNEKLFF | TGTGCCAGCTCACCACAGGGACAGTCAACTAATGAAAAACTGTTTTTT
TRBD1 | 15 | TRBJ1-2 | NA | TRBV18 | CASSPGPDRPYGYTF | TGTGCCAGCTCACCAGGTCCGGACAGGCCCTATGGCTACACCTTC
TRBD1 | 16 | TRBJ1-4 | NA | TRBV9 | CASSVGTGLANEKLFF | TGTGCCAGCAGCGTGGGGACAGGGCTCGCTAATGAAAAACTGTTTTTT
NA | 13 | TRBJ1-1 | few | TRBV5-1 | CASSLALNTEAFF | TGCGCCAGCAGCTTGGCTTTGAACACTGAAGCTTTCTTT
TRBD2 | 16 | TRBJ2-5 | NA | TRBV11-2 | CASSLGLAGEQETQYF | TGTGCCAGCAGCTTAGGCCTAGCGGGGGAACAAGAGACCCAGTACTTC
NA | 14 | TRBJ1-1 | NA | TRBV6-5 | CASSYGVQVTEAFF | TGTGCCAGCAGTTACGGGGTTCAGGTCACTGAAGCTTTCTTT
NA | 13 | TRBJ1-2 | NA | TRBV5-5 | CASSSSEPNGYTF | TGTGCCAGCAGCTCATCGGAGCCCAATGGCTACACCTTC
NA | 13 | TRBJ2-7 | NA | TRBV19 | CASKQGSSYEQYF | TGTGCCAGTAAGCAGGGGAGCTCCTACGAGCAGTACTTC
TRBD1 | 14 | TRBJ1-1 | NA | TRBV25-1 | CASSPRGTGAEAFF | TGTGCCAGCAGTCCCCGGGGTACAGGGGCTGAAGCTTTCTTT
NA | 13 | TRBJ2-2 | NA | TRBV6-1 | CASSEFRAGELFF | TGTGCCAGCAGTGAATTCAGGGCCGGGGAGCTGTTTTTT
TRBD2 | 18 | TRBJ2-1 | NA | TRBV5-6 | CASSLANSGGASYNEQFF | TGTGCCAGCAGCTTGGCCAACAGCGGGGGGGCTTCCTACAATGAGCAGTTCTTC
TRBD1 | 16 | TRBJ2-3 | NA | TRBV7-2 | CASSLAGTGGQDTQYF | TGTGCCAGCAGCTTAGCCGGGACAGGGGGACAAGATACGCAGTATTTT
NA | 13 | TRBJ1-5 | NA | TRBV7-3 | CASSPGGYQPQHF | TGTGCCAGCAGCCCCGGGGGGTATCAGCCCCAGCATTTT
NA | 18 | TRBJ1-5 | NA | TRBV28 | CASSKKNPGRRIHQPQHF | TGTGCCAGCAGTAAGAAAAACCCAGGACGGAGGATCCATCAGCCCCAGCATTTT